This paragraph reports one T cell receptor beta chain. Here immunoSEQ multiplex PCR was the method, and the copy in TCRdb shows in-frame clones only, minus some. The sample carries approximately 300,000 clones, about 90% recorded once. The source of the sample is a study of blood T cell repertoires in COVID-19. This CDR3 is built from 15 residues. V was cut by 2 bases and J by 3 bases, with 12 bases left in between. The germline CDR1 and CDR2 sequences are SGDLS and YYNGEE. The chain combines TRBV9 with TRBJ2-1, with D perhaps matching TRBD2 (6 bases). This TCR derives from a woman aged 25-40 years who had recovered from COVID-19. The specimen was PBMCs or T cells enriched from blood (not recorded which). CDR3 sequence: CASSVTGGSYNEQFF. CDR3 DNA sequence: TGTGCCAGCAGCGTCACCGGGGGAAGCTACAATGAGCAGTTCTTC. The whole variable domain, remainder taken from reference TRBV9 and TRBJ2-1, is DSGVTQTPKHLITATGQRVTLRCSPRSGDLSVYWYQQSLDQGLQFLIQYYNGEERAKGNILERFSAQQFPDLHSELNLSSLELGDSALYFCASSVTGGSYNEQFFGPGTRLTVL.